This is a list of T cell receptor beta chains from one sample in a study of OX40 agonist ivuxolimab in advanced cancers. Produced via immunoSEQ multiplex PCR; TCRdb's table is partial and in-frame only. The repertoire holds 60,000 or so clones, 70% to 90% seen once, with 5% in the top ten. This material consisted of CD4+ or CD8+ T cells sorted from blood, taken in a trial of the OX40 agonist ivuxolimab. The receptors originated from an adult with an advanced solid tumor such as melanoma, head and neck, liver or kidney cancer. The CDR3 runs from the conserved cysteine through the conserved F or W. A D gene is named only where the DNA matches it firmly. Not every row has a clone size; where given, it reads once, few, many or a size class.

D gene	V gene	J gene	clone size	CDR3 protein	CDR3 DNA
.	TRBV6-6	TRBJ2-7	.	CASSYSTGTYEQYF	TGTGCCAGCAGTTACTCGACAGGAACCTACGAGCAGTACTTC
.	TRBV7-9	TRBJ2-3	.	CASSSVADTQYF	TGTGCCAGCAGCTCGGTTGCGGATACGCAGTATTTT
.	TRBV28	TRBJ2-7	.	CASSSPSLSLSYEQYF	TGTGCCAGCAGTTCCCCCTCCCTCAGTCTTTCCTACGAGCAGTACTTC
.	TRBV19	TRBJ1-2	few	CASTIYGYTF	TGTGCCAGTACCATCTATGGCTACACCTTC
.	TRBV19	TRBJ2-4	.	CASSLSRNIQYF	TGTGCCAGTAGTCTTTCAAGGAACATTCAGTACTTC
TRBD1	TRBV19	TRBJ2-4	.	CASSIDLKGQRTFQYF	TGTGCCAGTAGTATAGATCTGAAGGGACAGCGAACTTTTCAGTACTTC
.	TRBV11-2	TRBJ2-5	.	CASSEAETQYF	TGTGCCAGCAGCGAAGCAGAGACCCAGTACTTC
.	TRBV12-1	TRBJ2-3	.	CASRLRGTSGKGAVIKDTQYF	TGTGCCAGCCGCCTAAGGGGGACTAGCGGGAAAGGGGCGGTAATAAAAGATACGCAGTATTTT
TRBD1	TRBV19	TRBJ2-2	.	CASSGDRGIRTGELFF	TGTGCCAGTAGCGGGGACAGGGGGATAAGAACCGGGGAGCTGTTTTTT
.	TRBV5-1	TRBJ1-3	.	CASSPRGPGDSGNTIYF	TGCGCCAGCAGCCCCAGGGGCCCGGGGGACTCTGGAAACACCATATATTTT
.	TRBV5-6	TRBJ2-1	.	CASSLYVLVMFNEQFF	TGTGCCAGCAGCTTGTATGTCCTAGTTATGTTCAATGAGCAGTTCTTC
.	TRBV27	TRBJ2-7	.	CASSPRRGSPYEQYF	TGTGCCAGCAGCCCTCGGAGGGGAAGTCCCTACGAGCAGTACTTC
.	TRBV5-1	TRBJ1-6	.	CASSYGQINSPLHF	TGCGCCAGCAGTTATGGACAGATTAATTCACCCCTCCACTTT
TRBD1	TRBV5-5	TRBJ1-3	.	CASSLAQGAGNTIYF	TGTGCCAGCAGCTTGGCACAGGGGGCTGGAAACACCATATATTTT
TRBD2	TRBV27	TRBJ2-1	once	CASSWDSGRARNEQFF	TGTGCCAGCAGTTGGGATAGCGGGAGGGCCAGAAATGAGCAGTTCTTC
.	TRBV5-1	TRBJ1-1	once	CASSAKVGVGTEAFF	TGCGCCAGCAGCGCCAAGGTGGGGGTAGGCACTGAAGCTTTCTTT
.	TRBV6-5	TRBJ1-3	.	CASRGGGSGNTIYF	TGTGCCAGCAGGGGAGGGGGCTCTGGAAACACCATATATTTT
TRBD1	TRBV7-2	TRBJ2-7	.	CASSPRGGDEQYF	TGTGCCAGCAGCCCCCGAGGGGGCGACGAGCAGTACTTC
.	TRBV29-1	TRBJ2-1	.	CSSRRVNNEQFF	TGCAGCTCCCGGCGGGTCAACAATGAGCAGTTCTTC
.	TRBV7-8	TRBJ2-7	.	CASSLDRNYEQYF	TGTGCCAGCAGCTTAGACAGGAACTACGAGCAGTACTTC
TRBD2	TRBV28	TRBJ2-7	.	CASHPSGNTYEQYF	TGTGCCAGCCACCCTAGCGGGAACACCTACGAGCAGTACTTC
.	TRBV30	TRBJ1-1	few	CAWSFVDTHTEAFF	TGTGCCTGGTCCTTCGTAGACACGCACACTGAAGCTTTCTTT
.	TRBV28	TRBJ2-3	few	CASSFSQHTDTQYF	TGTGCCAGCAGTTTTTCCCAACACACAGATACGCAGTATTTT
TRBD1	TRBV30	TRBJ1-2	once	CAWSAGQGWYGYTF	TGTGCCTGGAGTGCTGGACAGGGTTGGTATGGCTACACCTTC
.	TRBV4-2	TRBJ2-2	.	CASSPTRVNTGELFF	TGTGCCAGCAGCCCAACACGGGTTAACACCGGGGAGCTGTTTTTT
.	TRBV20-1	TRBJ2-7	.	CSATGQSEQYF	TGCAGTGCCACCGGACAGTCCGAGCAGTACTTC
.	TRBV27	TRBJ1-2	.	CASSLSAVANYGYTF	TGTGCCAGCAGTTTATCCGCGGTAGCTAACTATGGCTACACCTTC
.	TRBV11-2	TRBJ2-1	.	CASSLEGSLAYNEQFF	TGTGCCAGCAGCTTAGAGGGCAGTCTGGCCTACAATGAGCAGTTCTTC